One and the same sample provided the 16 T cell receptor beta chains below, sequenced in a study of T cell responses to AZD1222 COVID-19 vaccine. Profiled with immunoSEQ multiplex PCR; TCRdb holds only in-frame clones, not every one. The sample yields just under 95,000 clones, approximately 90% seen once. The sequencing used peripheral blood, collected on day 0 of AZD1222 vaccination. These receptors were collected from an adult in good health.

The chain recombines TRBV28 with TRBJ1-1; D is undetermined. Deletions cut 7 bases from V and 5 bases from J, with 14 bases between. CDR1 and CDR2 (germline): MDHEN, SYDVKM. This CDR3 region has 13 residues. The CDR3 nucleotides read TGTGCCAGCACGGCCCAAAGAAGAACTGAAGCTTTCTTT. It encodes CASTAQRRTEAFF.

The chain links TRBV19 to TRBJ1-4; TRBD1 is a possible D gene (5 bases). From germline, CDR1 is LNHDA and CDR2 SQIVND (reference sequence). The CDR3 runs 15 residues. V was shortened by 8 bases and J by 0 bases, with 13 bases between the two germline ends. As DNA, the CDR3 is TGTGCCAGTCTGAGTTGGGGGGCAACTAATGAAAAACTGTTTTTT. Amino acid sequence: CASLSWGATNEKLFF.

This rearrangement joins TRBV30 to TRBJ1-2; D perhaps matches TRBD1 (5 bases). The germline CDR1 and CDR2 sequences are GTSNPN and SVGIG (reference sequence). The V gene lost 8 bases and the J gene lost 4 bases, with 14 bases spanning the gap. The CDR3 consists of 12 residues. In DNA, the CDR3 is TGTGCCGGGGGGGGTAGGCCCTATGGCTACACCTTC. It encodes CAGGGRPYGYTF.

CDR3 amino acids: CAGRAAGGYGYTF. As DNA, the CDR3 is TGTGCCGGACGCGCCGCCGGCGGCTATGGCTACACCTTC. The V and J genes are TRBV5-4 and TRBJ1-2, with D unclear. V was cut by 10 bases and J by 4 bases, with 17 bases left in between. CDR1 and CDR2 from the germline V gene are SGHNT and YYREEE (reference sequence). The CDR3 length is 13 residues.

CDR3: CASSWTSYTEAFF. The CDR3 DNA follows: TGTGCCAGCAGCTGGACTTCTTACACTGAAGCTTTCTTT. V and J are TRBV11-2 and TRBJ1-1; D is uncertain. Germline-derived CDR1 and CDR2 are SGHAT and FQNNGV. V was pared by 4 bases and J by 3 bases, with 9 bases between. The CDR3 has 13 amino acids.

This CDR3 reads CASSGGGPTDTQYF. The CDR3 DNA follows: TGCGCCAGCAGCGGCGGGGGACCTACAGATACGCAGTATTTT. This chain links TRBV5-1 with TRBJ2-3; TRBD2 aligns across 7 bases. Germline values: CDR1 SGHRS, CDR2 YFSETQ. This CDR3 spans 14 amino acids. J was trimmed by 3 bases and V by 4 bases; bases with no gene match: 5.

The V call is TRBV15, the J call TRBJ1-5; no clear D gene. Trimming pared 0 bases from V and 9 bases from J, leaving 12 bases between. The CDR3 has 14 residues. The V gene's germline CDR1 is LNHNV and CDR2 YYDKDF (reference sequence). The CDR3 DNA sequence: TGTGCCACCAGCAGAGATACGGAAATCAGGCCCCAGCATTTT. Amino acids: CATSRDTEIRPQHF.

The J gene is TRBJ2-7, the V gene TRBV4-1, with D possibly matching TRBD2 (5 bases). Germline CDR1 is MGHRA and CDR2 is YSYEKL. V lost 0 bases, J lost 4 bases, and 13 bases lay in between. The CDR3 contains 15 residues. The CDR3 coding sequence is TGCGCCAGCAGCCAAGATGCTAGCAGTAATTACGAGCAGTACTTC. Amino acid sequence: CASSQDASSNYEQYF.

This chain connects TRBV10-1 to TRBJ2-2; D is possibly TRBD1 (6 bases). There are 16 residues in the CDR3. The V end lost 7 bases, the J end lost 4 bases, and 19 bases lay between the germline ends. Per germline, CDR1 WNHNN and CDR2 SYGVQD (reference sequence). In nucleotides, the CDR3 is TGCGCCAGCACGGATAACCAGGGGTTGGTCACCGGGGAGCTGTTTTTT. Translating it yields CASTDNQGLVTGELFF.

The CDR3 DNA sequence: TGTGCCAGCAGAGAACAGGGGAATAATTCACCCCTCCACTTT. Translated, it gives CASREQGNNSPLHF. This sequence joins TRBV7-2 and TRBJ1-6; TRBD1 matches 7 bases. J was trimmed by 5 bases and V by 6 bases; bases with no gene match: 4. CDR1 is SGHTA and CDR2 is FQGNSA in the germline V gene. CDR3 length equals 14 residues.

The chain couples TRBV11-3 to TRBJ2-5, with a tentative D call TRBD2 (6 bases). CDR1 is SGHNT and CDR2 is YENEEA in the germline V gene. The V end lost 3 bases, the J end lost 4 bases, and 18 bases lay between the germline ends. The CDR3 is made up of 16 amino acids. CDR3 region: CASSLGSGGTPETQYF. The DNA of the CDR3 is TGTGCCAGCAGCTTGGGTTCCGGGGGTACTCCAGAGACCCAGTACTTC.

This rearrangement joins TRBV19 to TRBJ2-5; D unclear. This CDR3 is built from 11 residues. Trimming shortened V by 9 bases and J by 5 bases, and 10 bases separated the two germline ends. Per germline, CDR1 LNHDA and CDR2 SQIVND (reference sequence). The CDR3 here is CASQVKETQYF. The CDR3 region has the DNA TGTGCCAGCCAAGTAAAGGAGACCCAGTACTTC.

This sequence joins TRBV28 and TRBJ1-2; possibly TRBD1 for D (5 bases). This CDR3 contains 11 residues. Germline CDR1 reads MDHEN; CDR2 reads SYDVKM. V lost 8 bases and J lost 5, with 9 bases in between. This CDR3 is CASDGGYGYTF. DNA of the CDR3: TGTGCCAGCGATGGGGGGTATGGCTACACCTTC.

The rearrangement links TRBV30 to TRBJ2-5, with 10 bases lining up with TRBD2. The CDR3 is 14 residues long. The J segment lost 4 bases and the V segment lost 5 bases, leaving 7 bases of the junction unmatched. CDR1 is GTSNPN and CDR2 is SVGIG in the germline V gene (reference sequence). Written as DNA, the CDR3 is TGTGCCTGGTCACCCCGGACTAGCGGAGAGACCCAGTACTTC. Protein: CAWSPRTSGETQYF.

V usage is TRBV6-5 and J usage is TRBJ1-1, with 8 bases matching TRBD1. Per germline, CDR1 MNHEY and CDR2 SVGAGI. V gave up 4 bases and J gave up 5 bases; unmatched junction bases: 3. The CDR3 totals 13 residues. CDR3 region: CASSFGQGTEAFF. CDR3 DNA: TGTGCCAGCAGTTTCGGACAGGGAACTGAAGCTTTCTTT.

The rearrangement joins TRBV11-2 to TRBJ2-5; TRBD2 matches at 14 bases. V gave up 3 bases and J gave up 5 bases; unmatched junction bases: 14. CDR1 is SGHAT, CDR2 FQNNGV, per germline. This CDR3 contains 19 residues. The CDR3 DNA follows: TGTGCCAGCAGCTTGGGTCCGACCTGGACTAGCGGGGGGCCGGAGACCCAGTACTTC. Translating it yields CASSLGPTWTSGGPETQYF.